This T cell receptor beta chain was recovered during a study of low-dose radiotherapy and immunotherapy resistance in tumors. Overall study context: 1 Gy per fraction was delivered to Cohort 2 every two weeks, for 13 Gy total over 26 weeks. Each two-week cycle included intravenous cyclophosphamide 200 mg/m2, given one day before radiation and immunotherapy.

Stated time point: after trial treatment. The treatment is: LDRT plus nivolumab, ipilimumab, low-dose cyclophosphamide and aspirin (RACIN trial). TRAV- and TRBV-specific primers primed first-strand cDNA, covering alpha and beta chains. The TCRs were subjected to amplification over around 19 PCR cycles employing a constant-region primer in conjunction with a V-primer adapter. TCRdb independently ran MiXCR on the reads; one entry per CDR3 protein. The sample records 45,000 or so distinct CDR3 sequences, around 25% being singletons. The length of the CDR3 is 15 residues. V lost 4 bases, J lost 8 bases, and 15 bases lay in between. CDR1 is LGHDT and CDR2 is YNNKEL in the germline V gene (reference sequence). This clonotype has at least ten counts.

V gene TRBV3-1 combines with J gene TRBJ1-6, with D uncertain. Here the sequenced sample was PBMCs, taken after low-dose radiotherapy plus immunotherapy. The origin of this receptor is a male donor with prostate cancer. CDR3 protein: CASSPTSIRDSPLHF. CDR3 nucleotide sequence: TGTGCCAGCAGCCCTACCAGTATAAGGGATTCACCCCTCCACTTT.